This paragraph covers one T cell receptor (beta chain) sequence. The sample is drawn from a study of blood T cell repertoires in COVID-19. This table comes from immunoSEQ multiplex PCR, and its TCRdb copy is limited to in-frame clones, with some not included. Altogether about 210,000 clones are present, under 90% being singletons, with the ten largest covering around 8.9%. CDR3 size: 14 residues. Germline-derived CDR1 and CDR2 are SGHNT and YYREEE (reference sequence). Trimming cost V 0 bases and J 1 base, with 5 bases left between them. The TCR sequence derives from a woman aged 50 to 65 with acute COVID-19. The chain combines TRBV5-4 with TRBJ2-1; D unclear. Specimen: PBMCs or T cells enriched from blood (not recorded which). CDR3 in amino acids: CASSLARSYNEQFF. Here the CDR3 DNA reads TGTGCCAGCAGCTTGGCGCGTTCCTACAATGAGCAGTTCTTC.